The rows below give T cell receptor beta chains drawn from one sample of a study of control samples from healthy donors and cancer patients. Using immunoSEQ multiplex PCR, the repertoire was profiled, and TCRdb retains in-frame clones only, with some absent. Here the sample spans around 13,000 clones, 90% to 95% being singletons. Sequences were obtained from PBMCs. Source of these receptors: an elderly man with lung cancer. Both conserved end residues are part of each CDR3. The D gene is left open where the match is weak. Some rows mark clone size as missing; the rest say once, few, many or name a class of expanded clone.

cdr3_nt cdr3_aa j_call clone_size v_call d_call
TGTGCCAGTAGTCCCGGACAGGGGGCACGCACTGAAGCTTTCTTT CASSPGQGARTEAFF TRBJ1-1 . TRBV19 TRBD1
TGTGCCAGCAGTGATTTGGGAGGGAACTATGGCTACACCTTC CASSDLGGNYGYTF TRBJ1-2 . TRBV2 .
TGTGCCAGCAGCCCGGGACAGAGCACAGATACGCAGTATTTT CASSPGQSTDTQYF TRBJ2-3 . TRBV7-2 TRBD1
TGTGCCAGCTCACCTCCTCGAGACACCGGGGAGCTGTTTTTT CASSPPRDTGELFF TRBJ2-2 . TRBV18 .
TGTGCCAGTAGAGCCGGGACAATTGATCAGTTTGAGCAGTTCTTC CASRAGTIDQFEQFF TRBJ2-1 . TRBV19 .
TGTGCCAGCAGCCATAGTGGGGGGTCCCCTTCTGGGGCCAACGTCCTGACTTTC CASSHSGGSPSGANVLTF TRBJ2-6 once TRBV14 .
TGTGCCAGCAGCCCCCCAAGCGGGGGTCAAGAGACCCAGTACTTC CASSPPSGGQETQYF TRBJ2-5 . TRBV3-1/TRBV3-2 TRBD2
TGTGCCAGCAGTTCGCACTATGGCTACACCTTC CASSSHYGYTF TRBJ1-2 . TRBV27 .
TGTGCCAGTAGCTTGGGACTGGGGAATTCACCCCTCCACTTT CASSLGLGNSPLHF TRBJ1-6 . TRBV19 .
TGTGCCAGCAGTCCAGGCAGCCAAGAGACCCAGTACTTC CASSPGSQETQYF TRBJ2-5 . TRBV6-5 .
TGTGCCAGCAGTATCGGGGAATTCTATGGCTACACCTTC CASSIGEFYGYTF TRBJ1-2 . TRBV6-2/TRBV6-3 .
TGTGCCAGCAGCTTGGCAGGCACAGATACGCAGTATTTT CASSLAGTDTQYF TRBJ2-3 . TRBV5-4 .
TGTGCCAGCAGCTTAGCTGGGGGCGAGGGAAAATGGCAGTATTTT CASSLAGGEGKWQYF TRBJ2-3 . TRBV7-9 .
TGTGCCATCAATAGGGAGACAGGGGGATACAATGAGCAGTTCTTC CAINRETGGYNEQFF TRBJ2-1 . TRBV10-3 TRBD1
TGTGCCAGCAGTTACCCCCGACTAGCGGGCATCTCTGGGGCCAACGTCCTGACTTTC CASSYPRLAGISGANVLTF TRBJ2-6 . TRBV6-2/TRBV6-3 TRBD2
TGTGCCAGCAGCCCAGGATCGACGACGGAGACCCAGTACTTC CASSPGSTTETQYF TRBJ2-5 . TRBV7-2 .
TGCGCCAGCAGCTCGGACCCAAGAACAGATACGCAGTATTTT CASSSDPRTDTQYF TRBJ2-3 . TRBV5-1 .
TGTGCCAGCTCCCCTGGACAGGGCGGCGGGGAGCTGTTTTTT CASSPGQGGGELFF TRBJ2-2 . TRBV18 TRBD1
TGTGCCAGCAGTTGGACAGGGAGTACCTATGGCTACACCTTC CASSWTGSTYGYTF TRBJ1-2 . TRBV6-5 TRBD1
TGTGCCAGCAGCGTAGAAAGGCAAACAGATACGCAGTATTTT CASSVERQTDTQYF TRBJ2-3 . TRBV9 .
TGTGCCAGCAGCCTAGGGGGAAGGGCTAATGAAAAACTGTTTTTT CASSLGGRANEKLFF TRBJ1-4 . TRBV28 .
TGTGCCAGCAGTTTAGGGGGACAGCCCCAGCATTTT CASSLGGQPQHF TRBJ1-5 . TRBV28 .
TGCAGCGCCTCGCCCGGTTACGAGCAGTACTTC CSASPGYEQYF TRBJ2-7 . TRBV29-1 .
TGTGCCAGTAGCCCCTCACTTGAGGACGAGACCCAGTACTTC CASSPSLEDETQYF TRBJ2-5 . TRBV19 .
TGTGCCATCAGTGAGAGCCCAGGGGACGCCGGGGAGCTGTTTTTT CAISESPGDAGELFF TRBJ2-2 . TRBV10-3 .
TGTGCCAGCAGCTTGCTGGGTAACTATGGCTACACCTTC CASSLLGNYGYTF TRBJ1-2 few TRBV11-2 .
TGTGCCAGCAGTTCCACGTCCACCCAGCAGTTCTTC CASSSTSTQQFF TRBJ2-1 few TRBV7-3 .
TGTGCCAGCAGCTACAGGACAGGGTCCGGGGAGCTGTTTTTT CASSYRTGSGELFF TRBJ2-2 . TRBV7-3 TRBD1
TGTGCCAGCAGCAGACTTACAGGGCCGGGGGCACCCCTCCACTTT CASSRLTGPGAPLHF TRBJ1-6 . TRBV6-4 .
TGTGCCAGCAGTGAAGCTTTAGTGGGGGGGCTTTACGAGCAGTACTTC CASSEALVGGLYEQYF TRBJ2-7 . TRBV6-1 .
TGTGCCACCAGCAGTGGACAGGGGTATTCACCCCTCCACTTT CATSSGQGYSPLHF TRBJ1-6 . TRBV15 TRBD1
TGTGCCAGCAGCTCCCTCCGGAGGGTAGCTGCAGATACGCAGTATTTT CASSSLRRVAADTQYF TRBJ2-3 once TRBV5-5 .
TGTGCCACCGAGACTAGCGGGGGACGTAGTGAGCAGTACTTC CATETSGGRSEQYF TRBJ2-7 . TRBV10-3 TRBD2
TGCAGCGTTGAAGATCCGCAGGGAACGAGGTATGGCTACACCTTC CSVEDPQGTRYGYTF TRBJ1-2 . TRBV29-1 .
TGTGCCAGCAGCCGAGAAAGCTACAATGAGCAGTTCTTC CASSRESYNEQFF TRBJ2-1 . TRBV6-5 .
TGTGCCAGCAGTGAGCTGACAGGGGTCGGAACCCAGTACTTC CASSELTGVGTQYF TRBJ2-5 . TRBV2 TRBD1
TGTGCCAGCAGCCTGGGGGGCAGTACTGGCTACACCTTC CASSLGGSTGYTF TRBJ1-2 . TRBV14 .
TGCGCCAGCAGCTTGAGGGTTTCGGACACTGAAGCTTTCTTT CASSLRVSDTEAFF TRBJ1-1 . TRBV5-1 .
TGTGCCAGCAGTTACTCGTTGTGGTCCCCCACTGAAGCTTTCTTT CASSYSLWSPTEAFF TRBJ1-1 . TRBV6-5 .
TGCGCCAGCAGCTTTGGCCAGGAAGAGACCCAGTACTTC CASSFGQEETQYF TRBJ2-5 . TRBV5-1 .
TGTGCCAGCAGAACCGGGACAGGGGAACAGCCCCAGCATTTT CASRTGTGEQPQHF TRBJ1-5 . TRBV6-6 TRBD1
TGTGCCAGCAGCCTCGGCCGGGACTCCCTCTACAATGAGCAGTTCTTC CASSLGRDSLYNEQFF TRBJ2-1 . TRBV3-1/TRBV3-2 .
TGTGCCAGCAGCCTAAATAATGGCTACACCTTC CASSLNNGYTF TRBJ1-2 . TRBV3-1/TRBV3-2 .
TGTGCCAGCTGGGCTGGGCGGGGGGCCTCGGATACGCAGTATTTT CASWAGRGASDTQYF TRBJ2-3 . TRBV6-7 TRBD2
TGTGCCAGCAGTGAAGGGGGACGGTACTACGAGCAGTACTTC CASSEGGRYYEQYF TRBJ2-7 . TRBV6-1 .
TGTGCCAGCTCACCACTCCGGGACAGGGCTGGCTACACCTTC CASSPLRDRAGYTF TRBJ1-2 . TRBV18 TRBD1
TGTGCCAGCAGCCAGGTGGGAACTGAAGCTTTCTTT CASSQVGTEAFF TRBJ1-1 . TRBV12-3/TRBV12-4 .
TGTGCCAGCAGCTTGGGGGCCTCTGGAAACACCATATATTTT CASSLGASGNTIYF TRBJ1-3 . TRBV5-4 .
TGTGCCACCAGTGACCCCGACAGGGGCGCTGAAGCTTTCTTT CATSDPDRGAEAFF TRBJ1-1 . TRBV24-1 TRBD1
TGTGCCAGCAGTCCTCACCGCCAAGAGACCCAGTACTTC CASSPHRQETQYF TRBJ2-5 . TRBV6-5 .
TGCGCCAGCAATCAAGTCCCGGGTGACTATGGCTACACCTTC CASNQVPGDYGYTF TRBJ1-2 . TRBV5-1 .
TGTGCCAGCAGCTTGGCGGGCGCGCGCACCGGGGAGCTGTTTTTT CASSLAGARTGELFF TRBJ2-2 . TRBV7-7 .
TGCGCCAGCAGCTTGGTACAGGCCCCTAGCACAGATACGCAGTATTTT CASSLVQAPSTDTQYF TRBJ2-3 . TRBV5-1 .
TGCGCCAGCAGCTTGTCACCCCAGCAGGCAACTAATGAAAAACTGTTTTTT CASSLSPQQATNEKLFF TRBJ1-4 . TRBV5-1 .
TGTGCCAGCAGTGGCGGCGGGACTCAAGGAGGGGAAAAACTGTTTTTT CASSGGGTQGGEKLFF TRBJ1-4 . TRBV6-4 .